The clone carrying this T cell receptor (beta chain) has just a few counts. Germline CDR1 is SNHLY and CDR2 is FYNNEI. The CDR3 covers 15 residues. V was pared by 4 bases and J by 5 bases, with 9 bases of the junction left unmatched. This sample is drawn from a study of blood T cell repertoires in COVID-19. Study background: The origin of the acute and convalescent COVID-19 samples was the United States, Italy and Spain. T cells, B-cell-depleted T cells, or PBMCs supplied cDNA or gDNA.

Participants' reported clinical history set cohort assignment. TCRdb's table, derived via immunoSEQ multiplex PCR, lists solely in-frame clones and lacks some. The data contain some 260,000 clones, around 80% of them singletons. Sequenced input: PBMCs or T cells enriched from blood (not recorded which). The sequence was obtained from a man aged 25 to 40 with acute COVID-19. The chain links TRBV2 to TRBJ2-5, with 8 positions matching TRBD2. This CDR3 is CASSVSRGDRETQYF. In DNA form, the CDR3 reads TGTGCCAGCAGTGTCTCGCGGGGGGATAGGGAGACCCAGTACTTC.